These T cell receptor beta chains were read from a single sample in a study of Ad26.COV2.S vaccination and SARS-CoV-2 variants. Libraries were prepared by immunoSEQ multiplex PCR; TCRdb keeps only in-frame clonotypes and omits some of them. Of roughly 400,000 clones in the sample, approximately 89% were seen once. The sample consisted of peripheral blood, taken in a trial of Ad26.COV2.S vaccine versus placebo. Receptors were obtained from a person between 18 and 59 years old who received the Ad26.COV2.S COVID-19 vaccine or a placebo. Both conserved end residues are part of each CDR3. A D gene is named only where the DNA matches it firmly. A row's size may be missing; if present it is once, few, many or a size class.

j_call | v_call | clone_size | d_call | cdr3_aa | cdr3_nt
TRBJ2-7 | TRBV25-1 | NA | NA | CASSEQTGPYYEQYF | TGTGCCAGCAGTGAGCAAACAGGGCCCTACTACGAGCAGTACTTC
TRBJ2-2 | TRBV6-2/TRBV6-3 | few | TRBD2 | CASSYTRTSVSGELFF | TGTGCCAGCAGTTACACTCGGACTAGCGTGTCCGGGGAGCTGTTTTTT
TRBJ1-5 | TRBV28 | NA | TRBD1 | CASSLLQGALPQHF | TGTGCCAGCAGTCTTTTGCAGGGGGCATTGCCCCAGCATTTT
TRBJ1-2 | TRBV6-5 | NA | NA | CASTLNTGNYGYTF | TGTGCCAGCACTCTAAACACAGGGAACTATGGCTACACCTTC
TRBJ2-5 | TRBV5-4 | few | NA | CASSLEAGQETQYF | TGTGCCAGCAGCTTGGAGGCCGGACAAGAGACCCAGTACTTC
TRBJ1-1 | TRBV25-1 | once | TRBD1 | CASSEYRGRGTEAFF | TGTGCCAGCAGTGAATACAGGGGGCGCGGGACTGAAGCTTTCTTT
TRBJ2-3 | TRBV9 | NA | NA | CASTLGGGFTDTQYF | TGTGCCAGCACCCTAGGGGGGGGTTTCACAGATACGCAGTATTTT
TRBJ2-5 | TRBV19 | few | NA | CASSNGRKRTEETQYF | TGTGCCAGTAGTAATGGGCGCAAGAGGACAGAAGAGACCCAGTACTTC
TRBJ2-3 | TRBV29-1 | NA | NA | CSVDSDTQYF | TGCAGCGTTGATTCGGATACGCAGTATTTT
TRBJ2-2 | TRBV7-7 | NA | NA | CASSLSQQSTGELFF | TGTGCTAGCAGCTTATCGCAACAGTCCACCGGGGAGCTGTTTTTT
TRBJ2-5 | TRBV4-3 | once | TRBD2 | CASSQGSGQETQYF | TGCGCCAGCAGCCAAGGTAGCGGGCAAGAGACCCAGTACTTC
TRBJ1-2 | TRBV27 | NA | TRBD1 | CASSPRTGYGYTF | TGTGCCAGCAGCCCTCGGACAGGCTATGGCTACACCTTC
TRBJ2-2 | TRBV29-1 | NA | NA | CSARSGRENTGELFF | TGCAGCGCCCGTAGTGGGCGGGAGAACACCGGGGAGCTGTTTTTT
TRBJ2-1 | TRBV2 | once | TRBD1 | CASSGTGVGEQFF | TGTGCCAGCTCCGGGACAGGGGTCGGTGAGCAGTTCTTC
TRBJ1-1 | TRBV5-1 | NA | NA | CASSLGDREAFF | TGCGCCAGCAGCCTTGGTGACCGTGAAGCTTTCTTT
TRBJ2-3 | TRBV6-5 | NA | TRBD2 | CASKTSGSPTDTQYF | TGTGCCAGCAAAACTAGCGGGAGCCCCACAGATACGCAGTATTTT
TRBJ2-2 | TRBV7-2 | NA | TRBD1 | CASSFPGTGPNTGELFF | TGTGCCAGCAGCTTTCCCGGGACAGGGCCGAACACCGGGGAGCTGTTTTTT
TRBJ2-7 | TRBV2 | few | NA | CASRASEDYEQYF | TGTGCCAGCAGGGCTAGCGAGGACTACGAGCAGTACTTC
TRBJ1-6 | TRBV2 | few | NA | CASSEASLLHF | TGTGCCAGCAGTGAAGCGTCACTCCTCCACTTT
TRBJ2-3 | TRBV5-6 | NA | TRBD2 | CASSFPGSGSDTDTQYF | TGTGCCAGCAGCTTCCCTGGTAGCGGGAGTGACACAGATACGCAGTATTTT
TRBJ2-7 | TRBV7-2 | NA | TRBD2 | CASSPSPGGYEQYF | TGTGCCAGCAGCCCTTCCCCGGGGGGCTACGAGCAGTACTTC
TRBJ2-2 | TRBV6-5 | NA | NA | CASRGLGMLGELFF | TGTGCCAGCAGGGGCCTGGGTATGCTCGGGGAGCTGTTTTTT
TRBJ2-1 | TRBV27 | NA | NA | CASSLGPPYNEQFF | TGTGCCAGCAGTTTAGGGCCCCCGTACAATGAGCAGTTCTTC
TRBJ1-6 | TRBV3-1/TRBV3-2 | once | NA | CASSQVGAGSPLHF | TGTGCCAGCAGCCAAGTAGGGGCGGGATCACCCCTCCACTTT
TRBJ2-7 | TRBV19 | NA | NA | CASSAPDSSYEQYF | TGTGCCAGTAGTGCCCCGGACAGCTCCTACGAGCAGTACTTC
TRBJ2-7 | TRBV6-5 | NA | NA | CASRPPWGSLGEQYF | TGTGCCAGCAGACCACCCTGGGGCTCTCTAGGGGAGCAGTACTTC
TRBJ2-1 | TRBV7-7 | NA | NA | CASSLETSGEQFF | TGTGCCAGCAGCTTAGAAACGTCCGGGGAGCAGTTCTTC
TRBJ2-2 | TRBV9 | NA | NA | CASSVFLTSITGELFF | TGTGCCAGCAGCGTTTTTCTAACTAGCATCACCGGGGAGCTGTTTTTT
TRBJ1-1 | TRBV12-3/TRBV12-4 | NA | NA | CASSLVGNTEAFF | TGTGCCAGCAGTTTAGTAGGGAACACTGAAGCTTTCTTT
TRBJ1-3 | TRBV28 | NA | NA | CASSWGGGGNTIYF | TGTGCCAGCAGTTGGGGAGGGGGGGGAAACACCATATATTTT
TRBJ1-1 | TRBV14 | NA | NA | CASSQPRAGRRIEAFF | TGTGCCAGCAGCCAACCTCGGGCCGGCCGCCGGATTGAAGCTTTCTTT
TRBJ2-2 | TRBV14 | many | TRBD1 | CASSQGQGFTGELFF | TGTGCCAGCAGCCAAGGACAGGGATTCACCGGGGAGCTGTTTTTT
TRBJ1-2 | TRBV27 | NA | NA | CASSLSVRDIYGYTF | TGTGCCAGCAGTTTATCGGTCCGGGATATCTATGGCTACACCTTC
TRBJ2-2 | TRBV12-5 | once | NA | CASGLVRQSNTGELFF | TGTGCTAGTGGTTTGGTGCGGCAGTCGAACACCGGGGAGCTGTTTTTT
TRBJ2-7 | TRBV11-1 | NA | NA | CASSLAVSGFRYEQYF | TGTGCCAGCAGCTTAGCGGTATCGGGATTCCGGTACGAGCAGTACTTC
TRBJ2-1 | TRBV30 | NA | TRBD2 | CAWSSLAGLSEQFF | TGTGCCTGGAGTAGCCTAGCGGGATTAAGTGAGCAGTTCTTC
TRBJ2-2 | TRBV7-9 | NA | NA | CASNPPGGPGELFF | TGTGCCAGCAACCCACCCGGGGGCCCCGGGGAGCTGTTTTTT
TRBJ1-4 | TRBV28 | once | NA | CASSASPGVLGNEKLFF | TGTGCCAGCAGTGCCTCTCCTGGGGTTTTAGGTAATGAAAAACTGTTTTTT
TRBJ1-1 | TRBV5-4 | NA | NA | CASSLGGSSEAFF | TGTGCCAGCAGCTTGGGGGGATCTTCCGAAGCTTTCTTT
TRBJ1-6 | TRBV6-5 | once | NA | CASNPLQRGNSPLHF | TGTGCCAGTAATCCTCTACAGAGGGGTAATTCACCCCTCCACTTT
TRBJ2-1 | TRBV5-1 | NA | NA | CASSLYGPWRGTSSYNEQFF | TGCGCCAGCAGCTTGTACGGTCCTTGGCGGGGAACCAGCTCCTACAATGAGCAGTTCTTC
TRBJ2-2 | TRBV2 | once | NA | CASRPGVTGELFF | TGTGCCAGCAGACCCGGGGTAACCGGGGAGCTGTTTTTT
TRBJ2-2 | TRBV20-1 | once | TRBD2 | CSASEGGSHTGELFF | TGCAGTGCTAGTGAGGGCGGGAGTCACACCGGGGAGCTGTTTTTT
TRBJ2-7 | TRBV6-2/TRBV6-3 | NA | TRBD2 | CASSWRGVKTYEQYF | TGTGCCAGCAGTTGGCGGGGGGTGAAGACCTACGAGCAGTACTTC
TRBJ2-7 | TRBV5-1 | NA | NA | CASSSSSGEQYF | TGCGCCAGCAGCTCAAGCTCGGGTGAGCAGTACTTC
TRBJ1-1 | TRBV30 | NA | NA | CALGWGNTEAFF | TGTGCCCTGGGATGGGGGAACACTGAAGCTTTCTTT
TRBJ2-7 | TRBV12-2 | few | NA | CASRLGWTSGSYEQYF | TGTGCAAGTCGCTTAGGCTGGACTAGCGGGAGCTACGAGCAGTACTTC
TRBJ1-2 | TRBV30 | NA | TRBD1 | CAWSVRGDREAQFGYTF | TGTGCCTGGAGTGTACGGGGGGACAGGGAGGCTCAGTTTGGCTACACCTTC
TRBJ2-2 | TRBV7-3 | few | TRBD2 | CASSLRAGGNTGELFF | TGTGCCAGCAGCTTACGTGCGGGAGGGAACACCGGGGAGCTGTTTTTT
TRBJ2-3 | TRBV28 | NA | TRBD2 | CASSFMGGTTDTQYF | TGTGCCAGCAGTTTCATGGGGGGGACCACAGATACGCAGTATTTT
TRBJ2-5 | TRBV5-5 | NA | NA | CASSKTGRVETQYF | TGTGCCAGCAGCAAGACAGGGAGGGTTGAGACCCAGTACTTC
TRBJ2-2 | TRBV28 | NA | NA | CASSMAAGWDTGELFF | TGTGCCAGCAGTATGGCGGCCGGCTGGGACACCGGGGAGCTGTTTTTT
TRBJ2-3 | TRBV10-3 | NA | NA | CAIQWGPSTDTQYF | TGTGCCATCCAGTGGGGTCCCAGCACAGATACGCAGTATTTT
TRBJ2-3 | TRBV19 | NA | NA | CASSYAGRTDTQYF | TGTGCCAGTAGTTATGCAGGTCGCACAGATACGCAGTATTTT
TRBJ2-7 | TRBV5-1 | NA | TRBD1 | CASSGDRANSYF | TGCGCCAGCAGCGGGGACAGGGCAAACTCGTACTTC
TRBJ2-1 | TRBV4-3 | NA | NA | CASSQQVTSFREQFF | TGCGCCAGCAGCCAACAGGTAACATCCTTCAGGGAGCAGTTCTTC
TRBJ1-2 | TRBV3-1/TRBV3-2 | NA | NA | CASSQASGAYYGYTF | TGTGCCAGCAGCCAAGCCTCAGGGGCTTACTATGGCTACACCTTC
TRBJ1-2 | TRBV27 | NA | NA | CASSTSVEGTGYTF | TGTGCCAGCAGTACCTCGGTTGAAGGGACTGGCTACACCTTC
TRBJ2-1 | TRBV5-4 | NA | TRBD2 | CASSPRAGGVGEQFF | TGTGCCAGCAGCCCTCGAGCGGGAGGTGTCGGTGAGCAGTTCTTC
TRBJ2-7 | TRBV27 | NA | NA | CASSFDGNSPGEQYF | TGTGCCAGCAGTTTTGATGGGAACTCCCCGGGCGAGCAGTACTTC